The sequence of this TCR beta chain was determined in a study of beta chain features in type 1 diabetes. This clone was counted only a few times. What it binds is unknown. Isolated RNA was reverse transcribed in full, so expressed TCRB transcripts were sequenced. Clones were read by immunoSEQ multiplex PCR, and TCRdb kept only the in-frame ones, dropping some. The top ten hold roughly 1.3% of the sample, which has some 150,000 clones, approximately 13% seen once. The germline V and J ends were trimmed by 5 bases and 3 bases, with 14 bases remaining between them. This CDR3 is built from 14 residues. CDR1 SGHNT and CDR2 YENEEA come from the germline V gene. Findings and caveats of the study: Patients' naive, central memory and regulatory TCRB repertoires appeared more alike than those of healthy donors. There was a moderate but significant shortening of TCRB CDR3s in all four CD4+ subsets of Type 1 diabetes patients.

Sequencing was performed on central memory CD4+ T cells from blood. The receptor was isolated from a young man with type 1 diabetes. This rearrangement joins TRBV11-3 to TRBJ2-7; D might be TRBD2 (5 bases). This CDR3 is CASSKGLANYEQYF. In DNA form, the CDR3 reads TGTGCCAGCAGCAAAGGACTGGCAAACTACGAGCAGTACTTC.